This TCR beta chain derives from a study of OX40 agonist ivuxolimab in advanced cancers. Study-level information: Treatment of patients was with ivuxolimab, an agonistic anti-OX40 (CD134) antibody. Earlier treatment with anti-PD-1, anti-PD-L1 or anti-CTLA-4 was permitted, and 30% to 40% had received some. Hepatocellular carcinoma, melanoma, renal cell or head and neck cancer affected the dose-escalation patients. Points from the study as a whole: More expanded clones were seen, on average, in CD8+ T cells than in CD4+.

The CDR3 length is 13 residues. Germline CDR1 is KGHSH and CDR2 is LQKENI. Between the trimmed V and J ends, which lost 3 bases and 8 bases, there was a span of 13 bases. With regard to this clone: No antigen is known for it.

TCRdb's copy holds only in-frame clones and misses some; the assay was immunoSEQ multiplex PCR. The table has around 150,000 clones, 94% seen once. The rearrangement uses TRBV18 and TRBJ1-2, with a weak D call TRBD1 (5 bases). Sample: CD4+ or CD8+ T cells sorted from blood, taken in a trial of the OX40 agonist ivuxolimab. The source is an adult with an advanced solid tumor such as melanoma, head and neck, liver or kidney cancer. DNA for the CDR3: TGTGCCAGCTCACCCTTCAGGGAGAGCGGCTACACCTTC. It is translated as CASSPFRESGYTF.